This paragraph covers one T cell receptor (beta chain) sequence. Its antigen has not been determined. Per-base quality was not reported, and no clone a single base away is much larger than it. The sample originates from a study of T-cell reconstitution after alpha-beta-depleted transplantation in children (dated by TCRdb to the mid-2010s). About the study as a whole: Using TCR repertoire profiling, the study quantitatively followed how T-cell immune reconstitution unfolded in children after TCRalphabeta/CD19-depleted allogeneic hematopoietic cell transplantation. Study-wide conclusions, independent of this receptor: The high TCRbeta diversity at day 60 in some patients was ascribed to recipient T cells and intrathymic progenitors that had survived conditioning. Hyperexpanded clone frequencies declined over subsequent months; after one year, T-cell counts and TCRbeta diversity were mostly attributed to newly produced T cells. The apparently early recovery of alphabetaT-cell counts about two months after transplant reportedly depended on only several hundred rapidly expanded clones that came from non-depleted graft cells.

Library prep was done by PCR. The sequencing machine was an Illumina HiSeq 2500. TCR libraries were prepared with molecular barcoding, using unique molecular identifiers to normalize TCRbeta repertoire quantification. The public sequencing data were trimmed at Q25 with fastp and processed into clonotypes with MiXCR by TCRdb, which kept only in-frame beta chains. Duplicate CDR3 protein sequences are folded into a single record with the most common DNA and genes. Counted in this sample were 440,000 or so distinct CDR3 sequences; over 40% of them appeared once. The leading ten clones occupy 27% of the sample. CDR1 and CDR2 are read off the germline V gene as LGHNA and YNFKEQ. The CDR3 holds 17 amino acids from the cysteine to the phenylalanine. Solely the CDR3 DNA is kept, with 51 bases framed from the first base. V is trimmed back by 0 bases and J by 4 bases, and the junction contains 8 bases that no gene match accounts for.

The treatment or condition label on this specimen signifies: allogeneic hematopoietic cell transplantation with graft depleted of TCRalphabeta T cells and CD19 B cells. TCRalphabeta/CD19-depleted allogeneic hematopoietic cell grafts were given to the transplant recipients, all of whom were children. Recombination joined TRBV4-2 with TRBJ2-5, and 10 junctional nucleotides match TRBD2. The clonotype was recovered from a girl aged 2 to 9 with aplastic anemia, due to receive a stem cell transplant. Source: PBMCs, taken before TCRalphabeta/CD19-depleted stem cell transplant. The CDR3 protein is CASSQDPLAGDSETQYF. The sequenced DNA: TGTGCCAGCAGCCAAGATCCGCTAGCGGGGGACTCAGAGACCCAGTACTTC.